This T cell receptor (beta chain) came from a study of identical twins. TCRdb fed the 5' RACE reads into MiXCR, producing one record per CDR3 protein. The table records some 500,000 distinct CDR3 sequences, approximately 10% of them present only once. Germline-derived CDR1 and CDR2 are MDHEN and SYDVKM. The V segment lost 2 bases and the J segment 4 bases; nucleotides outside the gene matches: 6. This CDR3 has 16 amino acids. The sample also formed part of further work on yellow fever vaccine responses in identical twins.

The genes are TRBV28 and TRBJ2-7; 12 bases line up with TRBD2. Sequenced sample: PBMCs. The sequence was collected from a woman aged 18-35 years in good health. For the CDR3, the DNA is TGTGCCAGCAGTTTACCCAGACTAGCGGGAGTATACGAGCAGTACTTC. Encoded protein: CASSLPRLAGVYEQYF.